One and the same sample provided the 15 T cell receptor beta chains below, sequenced in a study of T cell responses to AZD1222 COVID-19 vaccine. Using immunoSEQ multiplex PCR, the repertoire was profiled, and TCRdb retains in-frame clones only, with some absent. The profile shows 50,000 or so clones, 80% of them singletons. The material sequenced was peripheral blood, taken 28 days after the second AZD1222 dose. Receptors originate from an adult who received the AZD1222 COVID-19 vaccine.

V usage is TRBV19 and J usage is TRBJ2-1; D gene unclear. This CDR3 is built from 14 residues. Trimming cost V 4 bases and J 0 bases, with 7 bases left between them. The germline V gene encodes CDR1 LNHDA and CDR2 SQIVND (reference sequence). As DNA, the CDR3 is TGTGCCAGTAGTAAACAGAGCTCCTACAATGAGCAGTTCTTC. Amino acid sequence: CASSKQSSYNEQFF.

The chain recombines TRBV21-1 with TRBJ1-6; the listed D gene, TRBD1, was not tested against the DNA. TRBV21-1 is deemed a pseudogene. The CDR3 is 14 residues long. The CDR3 loop reads CASSPRTLIPPLHF. The CDR3 nucleotides read TGTGCCAGCAGCCCTCGGACATTAATTCCACCCCTCCACTTT.

This clone was detected a few times. V is TRBV30 and J is TRBJ1-2; tentative D call: TRBD1 (5 bases). The V and J ends lost 4 bases and 4 bases respectively, with 10 bases between them. Germline V gene sequence: CDR1 GTSNPN, CDR2 SVGIG (reference sequence). There are 12 residues in the CDR3. The CDR3 sequence is CAWKGDFYGYTF. In DNA form, the CDR3 reads TGTGCCTGGAAAGGGGATTTCTATGGCTACACCTTC.

The DNA for the CDR3 is TGTGCCAGCAGTTTTAAGACCGGGTTCGAAGAGCAGTTCTTC. It specifies CASSFKTGFEEQFF. The chain joins TRBV6-5 to TRBJ2-1; D is ambiguous. From germline, CDR1 is MNHEY and CDR2 SVGAGI. V was pared by 4 bases and J by 10 bases, with 17 bases between. CDR3 length equals 14 residues.

Turning to this clone: Sequence at one end of the junction differs from germline and may be a read error. V usage is TRBV7-7 and J usage is TRBJ2-1; 7 nucleotides match TRBD2. The germline V gene encodes CDR1 SSHAT and CDR2 FNYEAQ (reference sequence). The CDR3 is 16 residues long. CDR3 in amino acids: CASSKEVAGLDYEQFF. DNA for the CDR3: TGTGCTAGCAGCAAAGAGGTAGCGGGCCTAGATTATGAGCAGTTCTTC.

The chain combines TRBV28 with TRBJ1-2, with 8 bases lining up with TRBD1. The CDR3 totals 17 residues. CDR1 and CDR2 (germline): MDHEN, SYDVKM. Trimming cost V 7 bases and J 2 bases; bases outside gene matches: 15. The CDR3 coding sequence is TGTGCCAGCACCCGGGGAGGCGCAGGGGGCTTCAACTATGGCTACACCTTC. Its translation: CASTRGGAGGFNYGYTF.

Only a few counts were recorded for this clone. The genes are TRBV5-1 and TRBJ2-7; weak D call: TRBD1 (6 bases). CDR1 and CDR2 (germline): SGHRS, YFSETQ. Trimming took off 4 bases at V and 3 bases at J, with 17 bases between the two ends. This CDR3 region has 15 residues. CDR3 residues: CASSLRDTSGYEQYF. The CDR3 DNA reads TGCGCCAGCAGCCTCCGGGACACGTCCGGCTACGAGCAGTACTTC.

The V gene is TRBV2, the J gene TRBJ2-7; 8 bases align to TRBD2. V was clipped by 5 bases and J by 7 bases; unmatched bases: 13. This CDR3 region has 15 residues. The germline CDR1 and CDR2 sequences are SNHLY and FYNNEI. The CDR3 DNA follows: TGTGCCAGCAGTCTACCGACTAGCGCGGTGGTGGAGCAGTACGTC. Amino acid sequence: CASSLPTSAVVEQYV.

The gene calls are TRBV10-3 and TRBJ1-3, with D perhaps TRBD1 (5 bases). Germline values: CDR1 ENHRY, CDR2 SYGVKD. The CDR3 is made up of 17 amino acids. Deletions cut 0 bases from V and 1 base from J, with 13 bases between. The CDR3 region has the DNA TGTGCCATCAGTGAGTCGATGCCGGGGCAGTCTGGAAACACCATATATTTT. Its protein is CAISESMPGQSGNTIYF.

The chain carries TRBV5-5 and TRBJ1-4; D remains unclear. Germline lookup yields CDR1 SGHKS and CDR2 YYEKEE (reference sequence). Trimming cost V 2 bases and J 4 bases, with 15 bases left between them. The CDR3 contains 16 residues. Written as DNA, the CDR3 is TGTGCCAGCAGCTTCGCTGTAGGGTCCAGTAATGAAAAACTGTTTTTT. Translation gives CASSFAVGSSNEKLFF.

This clone was seen a single time. This chain uses TRBV4-2 with TRBJ1-1, with 9 positions matching TRBD1. The V gene end was trimmed by 0 bases and the J gene end by 0 bases; junction bases not matched to a gene: 5. Germline CDR1 reads LGHNA; CDR2 reads YNFKEQ. The CDR3 runs to 17 residues. The CDR3 DNA sequence: TGTGCCAGCAGCCAAGATAGGACAGGGGCTATGAACACTGAAGCTTTCTTT. This encodes CASSQDRTGAMNTEAFF.

This clone was seen more than once but under ten times. This chain uses TRBV5-1 with TRBJ2-1, with a tentative D call TRBD1 (6 bases). Germline lookup yields CDR1 SGHRS and CDR2 YFSETQ. The CDR3 sequence is 14 residues long. The V gene lost 0 bases and the J gene lost 8 bases, with 12 bases spanning the gap. The CDR3: CASSLGGTRDEQFF. The DNA of the CDR3 is TGCGCCAGCAGCTTGGGAGGGACACGGGATGAGCAGTTCTTC.

The V gene is TRBV5-1, the J gene TRBJ1-1; D not certain. Looked up from germline, CDR1 is SGHRS and CDR2 is YFSETQ. The V and J ends lost 3 bases and 2 bases respectively, with 11 bases between them. The CDR3 loop spans 14 amino acids. CDR3 amino acids: CASSSLVVNTEAFF. In nucleotides, the CDR3 is TGCGCCAGCAGCTCCTTAGTTGTCAACACTGAAGCTTTCTTT.

This clone has a single count. The rearrangement joins TRBV28 to TRBJ2-5; no firm D call. CDR1 and CDR2 (germline): MDHEN, SYDVKM. V shed 3 bases and J shed 4 bases, with 18 bases lying between them. The CDR3 totals 16 residues. The CDR3 loop is CASSLPLGTSGETQYF. In nucleotides, the CDR3 is TGTGCCAGCAGTTTGCCCCTTGGAACTTCTGGAGAGACCCAGTACTTC.

The chain employs TRBV28 and TRBJ1-3, with D possibly matching TRBD1 (5 bases). Trimming took 7 bases from V and 0 from J, leaving 16 bases between them. This CDR3 has 16 residues. Germline V gene data show CDR1 as MDHEN and CDR2 as SYDVKM. CDR3 sequence reads: CASTTGGLSSGNTIYF. The CDR3, as DNA: TGTGCCAGCACCACAGGCGGTTTAAGCTCTGGAAACACCATATATTTT.